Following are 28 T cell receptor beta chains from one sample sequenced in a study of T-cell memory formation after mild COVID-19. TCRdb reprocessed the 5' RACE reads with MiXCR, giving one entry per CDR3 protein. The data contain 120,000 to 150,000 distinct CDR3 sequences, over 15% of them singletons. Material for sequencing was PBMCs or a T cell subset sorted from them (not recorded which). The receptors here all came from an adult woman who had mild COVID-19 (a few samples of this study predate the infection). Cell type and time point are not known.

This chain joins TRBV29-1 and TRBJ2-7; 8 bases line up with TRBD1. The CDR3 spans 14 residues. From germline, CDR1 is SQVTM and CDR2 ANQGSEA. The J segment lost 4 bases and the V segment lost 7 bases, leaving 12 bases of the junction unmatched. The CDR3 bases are TGCAGCGCACAGCCCGGGACAGGACCTTACGAGCAGTACTTC. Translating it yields CSAQPGTGPYEQYF.

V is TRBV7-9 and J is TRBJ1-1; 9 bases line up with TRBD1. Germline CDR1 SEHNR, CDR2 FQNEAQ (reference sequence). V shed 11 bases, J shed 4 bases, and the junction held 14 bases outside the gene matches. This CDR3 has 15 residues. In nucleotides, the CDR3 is TGTGCCGTCACCAAATCCGACAGGGGGACCACTGAAGCTTTCTTT. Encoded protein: CAVTKSDRGTTEAFF.

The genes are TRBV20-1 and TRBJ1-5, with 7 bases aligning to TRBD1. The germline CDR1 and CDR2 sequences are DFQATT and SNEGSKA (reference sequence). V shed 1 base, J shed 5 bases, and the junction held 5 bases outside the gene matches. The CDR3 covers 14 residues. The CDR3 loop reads CSARVGGAYQPQHF. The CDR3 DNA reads TGCAGTGCTAGAGTAGGGGGCGCTTATCAGCCCCAGCATTTT.

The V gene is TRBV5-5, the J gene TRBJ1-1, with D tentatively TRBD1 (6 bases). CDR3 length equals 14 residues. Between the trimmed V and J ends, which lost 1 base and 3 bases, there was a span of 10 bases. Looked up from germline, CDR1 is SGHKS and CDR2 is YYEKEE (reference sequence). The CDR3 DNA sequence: TGTGCCAGCAGCTTGAGAGGGGGGGACACTGAAGCTTTCTTT. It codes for CASSLRGGDTEAFF.

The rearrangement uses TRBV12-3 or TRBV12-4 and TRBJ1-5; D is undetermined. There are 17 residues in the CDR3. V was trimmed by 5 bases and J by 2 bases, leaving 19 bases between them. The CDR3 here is CASSTPVGVEGNQPQHF. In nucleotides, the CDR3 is TGTGCCAGCAGTACCCCCGTTGGGGTGGAAGGCAATCAGCCCCAGCATTTT.

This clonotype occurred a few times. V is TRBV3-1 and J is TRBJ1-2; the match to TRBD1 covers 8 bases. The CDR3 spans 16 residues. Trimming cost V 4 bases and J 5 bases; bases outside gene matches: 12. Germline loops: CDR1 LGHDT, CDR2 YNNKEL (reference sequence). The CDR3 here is CASSPTGGTSLYGYTF. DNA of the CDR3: TGTGCCAGCAGCCCTACAGGGGGAACGAGTCTTTATGGCTACACCTTC.

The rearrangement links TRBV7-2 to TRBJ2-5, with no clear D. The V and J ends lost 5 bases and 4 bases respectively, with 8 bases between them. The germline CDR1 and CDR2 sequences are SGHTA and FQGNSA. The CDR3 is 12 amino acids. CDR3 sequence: CASSQYTETQYF. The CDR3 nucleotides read TGTGCCAGCAGCCAGTACACAGAGACCCAGTACTTC. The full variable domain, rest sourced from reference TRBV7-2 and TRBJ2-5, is GAGVSQSPSNKVTEKGKDVELRCDPISGHTALYWYRQSLGQGLEFLIYFQGNSAPDKSGLPSDRFSAERTGGSVSTLTIQRTQQEDSAVYLCASSQYTETQYFGPGTRLLVL.

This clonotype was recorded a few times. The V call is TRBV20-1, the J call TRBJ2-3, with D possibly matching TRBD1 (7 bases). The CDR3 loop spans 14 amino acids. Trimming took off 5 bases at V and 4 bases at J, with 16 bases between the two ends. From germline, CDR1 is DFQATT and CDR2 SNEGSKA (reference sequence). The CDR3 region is CSAPRGARADTQYF. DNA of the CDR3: TGCAGTGCTCCCAGGGGGGCTCGCGCAGATACGCAGTATTTT.

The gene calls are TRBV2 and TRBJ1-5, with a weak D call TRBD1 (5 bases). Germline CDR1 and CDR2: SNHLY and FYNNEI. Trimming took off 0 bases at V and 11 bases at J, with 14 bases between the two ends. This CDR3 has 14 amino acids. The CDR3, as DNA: TGTGCCAGCAGTGAAGCGCGAGGGGCCGGTTCCCAGCATTTT. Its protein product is CASSEARGAGSQHF.

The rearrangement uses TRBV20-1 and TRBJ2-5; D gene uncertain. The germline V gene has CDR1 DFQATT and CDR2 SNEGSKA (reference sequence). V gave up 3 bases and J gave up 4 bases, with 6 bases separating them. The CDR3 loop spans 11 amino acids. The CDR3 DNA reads TGCAGTGCTAGGATGGGAGAGACCCAGTACTTC. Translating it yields CSARMGETQYF.

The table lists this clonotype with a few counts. CDR3 nucleotide sequence: TGTGCCAGCAGTCCCGCAGGGGGGCGCGCAGATACGCAGTATTTT. This codes for CASSPAGGRADTQYF. The rearrangement uses TRBV7-6 and TRBJ2-3; D perhaps matches TRBD1 (7 bases). V lost 6 bases, J lost 4 bases, and 17 bases lay in between. The CDR3 extends over 15 amino acids. Looked up from germline, CDR1 is SGHVS and CDR2 is FNYEAQ.

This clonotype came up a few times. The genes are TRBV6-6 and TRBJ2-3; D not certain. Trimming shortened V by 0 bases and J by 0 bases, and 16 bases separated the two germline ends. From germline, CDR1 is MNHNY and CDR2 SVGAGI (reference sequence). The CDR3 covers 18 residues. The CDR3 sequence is CASSYSRKLSSSTDTQYF. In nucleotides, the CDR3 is TGTGCCAGCAGTTACTCGAGGAAGTTGTCATCTAGCACAGATACGCAGTATTTT.

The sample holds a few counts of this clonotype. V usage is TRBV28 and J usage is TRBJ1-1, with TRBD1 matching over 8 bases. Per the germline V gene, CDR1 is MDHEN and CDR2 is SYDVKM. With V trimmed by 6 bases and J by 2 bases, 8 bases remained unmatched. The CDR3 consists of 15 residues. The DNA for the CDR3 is TGTGCCAGCAGGGGAGGACAGGGAATAAACACTGAAGCTTTCTTT. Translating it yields CASRGGQGINTEAFF.

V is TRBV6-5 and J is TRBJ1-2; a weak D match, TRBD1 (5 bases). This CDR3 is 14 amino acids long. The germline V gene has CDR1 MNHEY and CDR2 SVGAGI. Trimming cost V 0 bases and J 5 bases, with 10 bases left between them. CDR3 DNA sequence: TGTGCCAGCAGTTACTCAGCCGGGGGGTATGGCTACACCTTC. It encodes CASSYSAGGYGYTF.

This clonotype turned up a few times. CDR3 DNA: TGTGCCAGCAGTTACTCCCTCGGGGGAGGCTATGGCTACACCTTC. It specifies CASSYSLGGGYGYTF. The V call is TRBV6-6, the J call TRBJ1-2, with D tentatively TRBD1 (5 bases). The CDR3 length is 15 residues. Between the trimmed V and J ends, which lost 0 bases and 4 bases, there was a span of 12 bases. The germline V gene encodes CDR1 MNHNY and CDR2 SVGAGI (reference sequence).

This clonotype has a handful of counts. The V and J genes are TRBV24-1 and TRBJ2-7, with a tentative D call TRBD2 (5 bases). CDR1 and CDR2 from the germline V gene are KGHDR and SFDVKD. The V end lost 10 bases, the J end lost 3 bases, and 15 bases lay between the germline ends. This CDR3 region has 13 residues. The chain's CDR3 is CATSGGSGYEQYF. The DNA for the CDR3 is TGTGCCACGTCGGGCGGGTCCGGCTACGAGCAGTACTTC.

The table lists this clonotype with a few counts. For the CDR3, the DNA is TGTGCCAGCAGTTCCAGGTCTCTCCGCAGGGGAGACACAGATACGCAGTATTTT. This gives the protein CASSSRSLRRGDTDTQYF. The chain links TRBV27 to TRBJ2-3; maybe TRBD1 (6 bases). The V gene's germline CDR1 is MNHEY and CDR2 SMNVEV (reference sequence). V dropped 4 bases and J dropped 2 bases, with 22 bases sitting between them. The CDR3 is 18 amino acids.

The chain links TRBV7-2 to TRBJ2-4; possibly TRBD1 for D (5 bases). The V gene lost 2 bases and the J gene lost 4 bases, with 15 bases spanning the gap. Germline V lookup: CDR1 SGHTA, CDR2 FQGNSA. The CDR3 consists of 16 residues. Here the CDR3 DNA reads TGTGCCAGCAGCTTACGTAGTGGGGCAGGAAAAAACATTCAGTACTTC. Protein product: CASSLRSGAGKNIQYF.

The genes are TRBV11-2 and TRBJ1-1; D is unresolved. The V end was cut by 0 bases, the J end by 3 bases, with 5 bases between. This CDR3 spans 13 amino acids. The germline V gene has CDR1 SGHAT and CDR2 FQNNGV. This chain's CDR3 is CASSLDFYTEAFF. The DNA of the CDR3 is TGTGCCAGCAGCTTAGATTTCTACACTGAAGCTTTCTTT.

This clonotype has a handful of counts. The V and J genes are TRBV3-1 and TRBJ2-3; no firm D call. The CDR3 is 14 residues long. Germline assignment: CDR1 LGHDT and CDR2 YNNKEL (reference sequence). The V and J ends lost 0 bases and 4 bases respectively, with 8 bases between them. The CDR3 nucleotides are TGTGCCAGCAGCCAAGAGATTCACTCAGATACGCAGTATTTT. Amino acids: CASSQEIHSDTQYF.

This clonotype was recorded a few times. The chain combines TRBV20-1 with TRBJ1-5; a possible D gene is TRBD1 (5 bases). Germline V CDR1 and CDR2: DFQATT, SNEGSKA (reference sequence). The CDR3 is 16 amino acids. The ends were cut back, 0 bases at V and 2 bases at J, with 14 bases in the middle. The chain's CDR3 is CSARDQMGVGNQPQHF. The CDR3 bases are TGCAGTGCTAGAGATCAGATGGGGGTTGGCAATCAGCCCCAGCATTTT.

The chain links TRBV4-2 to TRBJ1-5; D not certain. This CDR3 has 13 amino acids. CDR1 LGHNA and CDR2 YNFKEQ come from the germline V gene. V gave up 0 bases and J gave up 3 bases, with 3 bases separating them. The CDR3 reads CASSQDVNQPQHF. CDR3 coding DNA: TGTGCCAGCAGCCAAGATGTCAATCAGCCCCAGCATTTT.

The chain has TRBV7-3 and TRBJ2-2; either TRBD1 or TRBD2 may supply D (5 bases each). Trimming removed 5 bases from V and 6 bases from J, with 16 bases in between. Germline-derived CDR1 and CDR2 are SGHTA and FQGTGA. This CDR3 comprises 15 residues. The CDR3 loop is CASSPTGTRPGELFF. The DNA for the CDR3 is TGTGCCAGCAGCCCGACCGGGACCAGGCCCGGGGAGCTGTTTTTT.

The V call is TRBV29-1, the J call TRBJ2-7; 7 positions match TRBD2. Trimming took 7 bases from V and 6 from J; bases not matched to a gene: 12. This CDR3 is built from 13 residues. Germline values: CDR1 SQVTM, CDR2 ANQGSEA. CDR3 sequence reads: CSGLGGSKAEQYF. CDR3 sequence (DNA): TGCAGCGGCTTGGGCGGGAGTAAGGCCGAGCAGTACTTC.

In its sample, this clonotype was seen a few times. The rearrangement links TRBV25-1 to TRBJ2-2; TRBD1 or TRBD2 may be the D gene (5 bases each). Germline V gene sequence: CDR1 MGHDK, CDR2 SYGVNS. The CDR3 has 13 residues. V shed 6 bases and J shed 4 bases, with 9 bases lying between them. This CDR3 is CASSRELTGELFF. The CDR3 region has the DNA TGTGCCAGCAGCAGGGAGCTCACCGGGGAGCTGTTTTTT.

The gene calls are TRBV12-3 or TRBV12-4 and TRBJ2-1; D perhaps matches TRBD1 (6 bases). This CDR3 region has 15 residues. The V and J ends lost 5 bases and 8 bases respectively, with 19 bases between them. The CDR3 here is CASSLRPAEGDEQFF. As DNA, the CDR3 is TGTGCCAGCAGTCTCCGCCCGGCCGAGGGGGATGAGCAGTTCTTC.

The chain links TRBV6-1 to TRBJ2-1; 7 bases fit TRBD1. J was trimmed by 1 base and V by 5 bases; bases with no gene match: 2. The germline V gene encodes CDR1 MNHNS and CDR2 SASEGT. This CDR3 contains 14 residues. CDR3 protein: CASSQTGSYNEQFF. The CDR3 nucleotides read TGTGCCAGCAGTCAGACAGGGTCCTACAATGAGCAGTTCTTC.

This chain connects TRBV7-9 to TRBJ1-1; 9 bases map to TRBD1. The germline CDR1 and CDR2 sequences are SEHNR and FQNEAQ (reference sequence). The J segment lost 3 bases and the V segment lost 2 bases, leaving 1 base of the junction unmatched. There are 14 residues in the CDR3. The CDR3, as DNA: TGTGCCAGCAGCTTAACAGGGGGCCACACTGAAGCTTTCTTT. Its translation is CASSLTGGHTEAFF.